These 16 T cell receptor beta chains came from one sample sequenced in a study of cytomegalovirus exposure and HLA in healthy donors. A multiplex PCR was run with 60 Vbeta primers and 13 Jbeta primers. Here immunoSEQ multiplex PCR was the method, and the copy in TCRdb shows in-frame clones only, minus some. The table records 110,000 to 150,000 clones, about three quarters of them present only once. The sample taken for sequencing was PBMCs. The source of these receptors is a woman aged 25 to 39 in good health and CMV-seronegative.

The sample holds one count of this clone. CDR3 protein: CASSLIAGGFAGANVLTF. In nucleotides, the CDR3 is TGTGCCAGCAGCTTAATAGCGGGGGGTTTCGCTGGGGCCAACGTCCTGACTTTC. V gene TRBV7-3 combines with J gene TRBJ2-6; 10 bases are a match to TRBD2. This CDR3 region has 18 residues. Germline values: CDR1 SGHTA, CDR2 FQGTGA. V gave up 1 base and J gave up 2 bases; unmatched junction bases: 5.

The rearrangement links TRBV29-1 to TRBJ2-2, with 14 bases identical to TRBD2. Germline V gene sequence: CDR1 SQVTM, CDR2 ANQGSEA. The V and J ends lost 5 bases and 7 bases, in that order; junction bases with no gene match: 6. The CDR3 covers 15 residues. Here the CDR3 DNA reads TGCAGCGTTCCACTAGGACTAGCGGGGGGCGGGGAGCTGTTTTTT. Its protein is CSVPLGLAGGGELFF.

This clone was counted between two and nine times. The chain uses TRBV29-1 and TRBJ2-3, with D possibly TRBD2 on 6 matching bases. The CDR3 covers 11 residues. V was trimmed by 8 bases and J by 5 bases, leaving 11 bases between them. Germline CDR1 reads SQVTM; CDR2 reads ANQGSEA. CDR3: CSSGLQDTQYF. The CDR3 coding sequence is TGCAGCTCAGGACTACAAGATACGCAGTATTTT.

This chain joins TRBV2 and TRBJ2-5; 9 nucleotides line up with TRBD2. Germline CDR1 reads SNHLY; CDR2 reads FYNNEI. J gave up 2 bases and V 3 bases, and 4 bases lay outside the gene matches. This CDR3 is built from 15 residues. CDR3 nucleotide sequence: TGTGCCAGCAGTGACAGGCGGGGGGGGCAAGAGACCCAGTACTTC. This encodes CASSDRRGGQETQYF.

In this sample, this clone turned up a few times. J is TRBJ2-7 and V is TRBV9, with 12 positions matching TRBD2. CDR1 and CDR2 (germline): SGDLS, YYNGEE. The CDR3 length is 16 residues. Losses at the gene ends were 4 bases for V and 2 bases for J; bases not matched to a gene: 7. Here the CDR3 DNA reads TGTGCCAGCAGCTTTCGACTAGCGGGGGCCCCCTACGAGCAGTACTTC. It translates to CASSFRLAGAPYEQYF.

The chain uses TRBV5-1 and TRBJ2-2, with D possibly TRBD2 on 6 matching bases. The germline V gene encodes CDR1 SGHRS and CDR2 YFSETQ. The CDR3 sequence is 15 residues long. V lost 3 bases and J 5 bases, leaving 14 bases between the germline ends. CDR3: CASSWALARTGELFF. Here the CDR3 DNA reads TGCGCCAGCAGCTGGGCTCTAGCGAGGACCGGGGAGCTGTTTTTT.

The CDR3 sequence is CASSVDLAGGPADTQYF. DNA for the CDR3: TGTGCCAGCAGCGTAGATCTAGCGGGGGGGCCGGCAGATACGCAGTATTTT. J is TRBJ2-3 and V is TRBV9, with 12 bases lining up with TRBD2. The CDR3 loop spans 17 amino acids. V gave up 0 bases and J gave up 4 bases; unmatched junction bases: 6. From germline, CDR1 is SGDLS and CDR2 YYNGEE.

This clone was seen a handful of times. This sequence joins TRBV27 and TRBJ2-7; 10 nucleotides line up with TRBD1. The junction had 11 bases not matched to a gene; V was cut back by 4 bases and J by 5 bases. CDR1 and CDR2 (germline): MNHEY, SMNVEV (reference sequence). This CDR3 spans 16 amino acids. CDR3 region: CASSSNPGQGLHEQYF. The CDR3 nucleotides read TGTGCCAGCAGTTCGAATCCGGGACAGGGGTTACACGAGCAGTACTTC.

The rearrangement uses TRBV7-3 and TRBJ2-5, with 7 bases that match TRBD1. The DNA end is more similar to TRBJ2-7, so the J call may be wrong. The germline V gene has CDR1 SGHTA and CDR2 FQGTGA. The CDR3 runs to 15 residues. CDR3 DNA: TGTGCCAGCAGCTCATTAGGGACAGCCTCCTACGAGCAGTACTTC. Its translation is CASSSLGTASYEQYF.

The chain employs TRBV6-1 and TRBJ1-1, with D tentatively TRBD1 (6 bases). Trimming removed 6 bases from V and 11 bases from J, with 19 bases in between. Looked up from germline, CDR1 is MNHNS and CDR2 is SASEGT. This CDR3 is built from 13 residues. CDR3 coding DNA: TGTGCCAGCAGGGACAGTATGAGAACCTCGGCTTTCTTT. The encoded protein is CASRDSMRTSAFF.

This chain uses TRBV5-1 with TRBJ2-7; D call uncertain. V lost 6 bases and J 2 bases, leaving 12 bases between the germline ends. CDR1 and CDR2 from the germline V gene are SGHRS and YFSETQ. The CDR3 is made up of 13 amino acids. In DNA form, the CDR3 reads TGCGCCAGCACTCCGGAGTCCGCCTACGAGCAGTACTTC. This sequence encodes CASTPESAYEQYF.

This chain connects TRBV7-8 to TRBJ1-1; D possibly corresponds to TRBD1 (6 bases). CDR1 SGHVS and CDR2 FQNEAQ come from the germline V gene. Trimming took 8 bases from V and 5 from J, leaving 15 bases between them. CDR3 length: 13 amino acids. DNA for the CDR3: TGTGCCAGCCATCGGACAGACTCGACTGAAGCTTTCTTT. This sequence encodes CASHRTDSTEAFF.

V is TRBV5-4 and J is TRBJ2-3; 7 bases are a match to TRBD1. Per germline, CDR1 SGHNT and CDR2 YYREEE (reference sequence). V lost 4 bases, J lost 1 base, and 6 bases stayed unmatched. CDR3 length: 15 amino acids. CDR3 coding DNA: TGTGCCAGCAGCACCGGACAGGACGGCACAGATACGCAGTATTTT. Encoded protein: CASSTGQDGTDTQYF. Looking up the rest from reference TRBV5-4 and TRBJ2-3 gives the full variable domain: ETGVTQSPTHLIKTRGQQVTLRCSSQSGHNTVSWYQQALGQGPQFIFQYYREEENGRGNFPPRFSGLQFPNYSSELNVNALELDDSALYLCASSTGQDGTDTQYFGPGTRLTVL.

The V call is TRBV5-4, the J call TRBJ2-2; no clear D. The ends were cut back, 9 bases at V and 4 bases at J, with 19 bases in the middle. CDR1 and CDR2 from the germline V gene are SGHNT and YYREEE (reference sequence). The length of the CDR3 is 15 residues. CDR3 bases: TGTGCCACCCAACCCATCGGAGCGATCACCGGGGAGCTGTTTTTT. It translates to CATQPIGAITGELFF.

V usage is TRBV6-6 and J usage is TRBJ1-2; possible D gene TRBD1, 6 bases. The germline gives CDR1 MNHNY, CDR2 SVGAGI (reference sequence). The CDR3 totals 16 residues. Trimming cost V 0 bases and J 8 bases, with 19 bases left between them. CDR3 residues: CASSYSQGVVGEGYTF. The CDR3 region has the DNA TGTGCCAGCAGTTACTCACAGGGCGTTGTTGGGGAAGGCTACACCTTC.

This clone was counted a few times. The chain uses TRBV6-5 and TRBJ1-2, with TRBD1 identical over 9 bases. V lost 5 bases and J lost 5; bases outside the gene matches: 3. The germline V gene has CDR1 MNHEY and CDR2 SVGAGI. The CDR3 length is 13 residues. The CDR3 DNA reads as TGTGCCAGCAGTAACAGGGGGCTTTATGGCTACACCTTC. Translating it yields CASSNRGLYGYTF.